These 19 T cell receptor beta chains were sequenced from one sample in a study of early T cells in non-severe SARS-CoV-2 infection. One entry per CDR3 protein results from TCRdb running MiXCR on the 5' RACE reads. The sample shows some 33,000 distinct CDR3 sequences, approximately 5.3% of them seen only once. The source material was whole blood. These receptors all stem from an adult who was a healthcare worker with PCR-confirmed SARS-CoV-2 infection or an uninfected control (not recorded which).

This clonotype was detected many times. The V and J genes are TRBV18 and TRBJ1-1; D is ambiguous. The ends were cut back, 2 bases at V and 1 base at J, with 8 bases in the middle. The CDR3 consists of 14 residues. The V gene's germline CDR1 is KGHSH and CDR2 LQKENI. Here the CDR3 reads CASSPGVWNTEAFF. The CDR3 DNA is TGTGCCAGCTCACCAGGCGTGTGGAACACTGAAGCTTTCTTT. The full variable domain, with the rest looked up from reference TRBV18 and TRBJ1-1, is NAGVMQNPRHLVRRRGQEARLRCSPMKGHSHVYWYRQLPEEGLKFMVYLQKENIIDESGMPKERFSAEFPKEGPSILRIQQVVRGDSAAYFCASSPGVWNTEAFFGQGTRLTVV.

This clonotype was recorded at least ten times. V gene TRBV6-4 combines with J gene TRBJ2-2; D call uncertain. The CDR3 is 15 residues long. With 0 bases removed from V and 4 bases from J, the gap between germline ends came to 9 bases. Germline CDR1 reads MRHNA; CDR2 reads SNTAGT. CDR3 in amino acids: CASSDSTSSTGELFF. The CDR3 DNA reads as TGTGCCAGCAGTGACTCTACAAGCAGCACCGGGGAGCTGTTTTTT.

This clonotype was picked up a small number of times. The J gene is TRBJ2-1, the V gene TRBV3-1, with 8 bases fitting TRBD2. CDR1 is LGHDT, CDR2 YNNKEL, per germline (reference sequence). The CDR3 is made up of 16 amino acids. V shed 0 bases and J 4 bases; nucleotides not matched to a gene: 5. The CDR3 here is CASSQDKREKYNEQFF. CDR3 in DNA: TGTGCCAGCAGCCAAGATAAGCGGGAGAAATACAATGAGCAGTTCTTC.

In its sample, this clonotype was seen a few times. The chain recombines TRBV4-2 with TRBJ2-1; 8 nucleotides align to TRBD2. Germline-derived CDR1 and CDR2 are LGHNA and YNFKEQ. V gave up 0 bases and J gave up 5 bases; unmatched junction bases: 6. This CDR3 has 16 residues. Here the CDR3 DNA reads TGTGCCAGCAGCCAAGAAGTCGGGGGGGCCCACAATGAGCAGTTCTTC. It codes for CASSQEVGGAHNEQFF.

In this sample, this clonotype turned up a few times. The gene calls are TRBV7-2 and TRBJ2-3; D call uncertain. The V gene lost 1 base and the J gene lost 5 bases, with 10 bases spanning the gap. CDR1 is SGHTA, CDR2 FQGNSA, per germline. The CDR3 consists of 14 residues. The CDR3, as DNA: TGTGCCAGCAGCTTAGGCGGTCCCCAAGATACGCAGTATTTT. This gives the protein CASSLGGPQDTQYF.

This clonotype was counted ten times or more. The chain uses TRBV19 and TRBJ2-3; 9 nucleotides line up with TRBD1. In germline, CDR1 is LNHDA, CDR2 SQIVND (reference sequence). The V gene end was trimmed by 9 bases and the J gene end by 2 bases; junction bases not matched to a gene: 3. This CDR3 region has 13 residues. CDR3 DNA sequence: TGTGCCAGCCGGGACAGGGCCACAGATACGCAGTATTTT. The encoded protein is CASRDRATDTQYF.

This clonotype was observed a few times. The chain recombines TRBV6-1 with TRBJ2-7, with 7 bases matching TRBD1. The CDR3 contains 14 residues. Germline V gene data show CDR1 as MNHNS and CDR2 as SASEGT. V trimming: 4 bases; J trimming: 3 bases; junction bases outside the gene matches: 6. CDR3: CASSGGRGSYEQYF. The CDR3 DNA follows: TGTGCCAGCAGTGGTGGCAGGGGGAGCTACGAGCAGTACTTC.

At least ten counts were recorded for this clonotype. The chain is built from TRBV7-2 and TRBJ2-7; D is undetermined. V was pared by 2 bases and J by 2 bases, with 10 bases between. The CDR3 is 14 amino acids. Germline CDR1 reads SGHTA; CDR2 reads FQGNSA. The CDR3 region is CASSLQNGPYEQYF. The CDR3 DNA sequence: TGTGCCAGCAGCTTACAAAACGGTCCCTACGAGCAGTACTTC.

The chain employs TRBV6-1 and TRBJ1-2; 9 nucleotides line up with TRBD1. Trimming cost V 4 bases and J 6 bases; bases outside gene matches: 15. The CDR3 extends over 17 amino acids. The germline V gene has CDR1 MNHNS and CDR2 SASEGT. The CDR3 loop is CASSGNRGRTYTDGYTF. In DNA form, the CDR3 reads TGTGCCAGCAGTGGAAACAGGGGGCGGACCTATACGGATGGCTACACCTTC.

In this sample, this clonotype turned up many times. The chain couples TRBV6-2 or TRBV6-3 to TRBJ2-7; D gene unclear. V was pared by 2 bases and J by 2 bases, with 10 bases between. The germline V gene encodes CDR1 MNHEY and CDR2 SVGEGT. The CDR3 runs 14 residues. The CDR3 spells CASSYESGPYEQYF. CDR3 DNA: TGTGCCAGCAGTTACGAATCGGGTCCCTACGAGCAGTACTTC.

The chain couples TRBV11-2 to TRBJ2-5; 12 bases line up with TRBD1. The CDR3 is made up of 14 amino acids. Unmatched junction bases numbered 10, after V lost 4 bases and J lost 13 bases. The germline CDR1 and CDR2 sequences are SGHAT and FQNNGV. DNA of the CDR3: TGTGCCAGCAGCTCCGCCGGGACAGGGGGCCCCCCGTACTTC. It translates to CASSSAGTGGPPYF.

Ten or more counts support this clonotype. The chain joins TRBV29-1 to TRBJ1-2; 9 bases fit TRBD1. This CDR3 is built from 13 residues. Germline V gives CDR1 SQVTM, CDR2 ANQGSEA. V gave up 4 bases and J gave up 5 bases; unmatched junction bases: 5. For the CDR3, the DNA is TGCAGCGTTGCCGCCGGGACAGGGTATGGCTACACCTTC. Protein product: CSVAAGTGYGYTF.

In this sample, this clonotype turned up many times. V and J are TRBV9 and TRBJ2-3; a possible D gene is TRBD1 (5 bases). Germline CDR1 reads SGDLS; CDR2 reads YYNGEE. This CDR3 is 15 amino acids long. V was cut by 0 bases and J by 1 base, with 9 bases left in between. The CDR3 is CASSVEGRGTDTQYF. The CDR3 region has the DNA TGTGCCAGCAGCGTAGAGGGCAGGGGCACAGATACGCAGTATTTT.

This clonotype was counted only a few times. This chain links TRBV4-3 with TRBJ2-1; unclear D gene. Trimming shortened V by 4 bases and J by 9 bases, and 19 bases separated the two germline ends. Germline V gene sequence: CDR1 LGHNA, CDR2 YSLEER. This CDR3 is 15 amino acids long. The DNA for the CDR3 is TGCGCCAGCAGCCGCGTCACACCGGGTGAGAGTGAGCAGTTCTTC. Residues: CASSRVTPGESEQFF.

This clonotype was counted at least ten times. The V call is TRBV18, the J call TRBJ2-2; D gene unclear. CDR1 is KGHSH and CDR2 is LQKENI in the germline V gene. V lost 6 bases and J lost 1, with 9 bases in between. The length of the CDR3 is 14 residues. The CDR3 protein is CASSRAENTGELFF. DNA for the CDR3: TGTGCCAGCTCCCGGGCGGAGAACACCGGGGAGCTGTTTTTT.

This clonotype occurred many times. The V and J genes are TRBV25-1 and TRBJ1-1; weak D call: TRBD1 (5 bases). The CDR3 is made up of 14 amino acids. V was shortened by 4 bases and J by 1 base, with 10 bases between the two germline ends. Germline V gene data show CDR1 as MGHDK and CDR2 as SYGVNS. The CDR3 sequence: CASSAGLPNTEAFF. The DNA for the CDR3 is TGTGCCAGCAGTGCGGGACTCCCGAACACTGAAGCTTTCTTT.

V and J are TRBV7-3 and TRBJ2-3, with D unclear. V dropped 4 bases and J dropped 5 bases, with 13 bases sitting between them. There are 14 residues in the CDR3. CDR1 and CDR2 (germline): SGHTA, FQGTGA. DNA for the CDR3: TGTGCCAGCAGCTCGAACCTATATGAAGATACGCAGTATTTT. This encodes CASSSNLYEDTQYF.

The table lists this clonotype with many counts. The V call is TRBV6-2 or TRBV6-3, the J call TRBJ2-1; TRBD1 matches at 9 bases. The CDR3 has 14 amino acids. J gave up 6 bases and V 7 bases, and 7 bases lay outside the gene matches. Germline assignment: CDR1 MNHEY and CDR2 SVGEGT. CDR3: CASTPDRGGNEQFF. The DNA for the CDR3 is TGTGCCAGCACCCCGGACAGGGGCGGCAATGAGCAGTTCTTC.

At least ten counts were recorded for this clonotype. The chain's CDR3 is CASSSDSNQPQHF. CDR3 bases: TGCGCCAGCAGCTCGGATAGCAATCAGCCCCAGCATTTT. This chain connects TRBV5-1 to TRBJ1-5; D unclear. Germline V gives CDR1 SGHRS, CDR2 YFSETQ. The CDR3 contains 13 residues. The V gene lost 3 bases and the J gene lost 0 bases, with 4 bases spanning the gap.